The next 4 T cell receptor beta chains were all read from a single sample in a study of response to subunit inactivated influenza vaccine. TCRdb reanalysed the RT-PCR reads using MiXCR and keeps one entry per CDR3 protein. The table records under 500,000 distinct CDR3 sequences, roughly 9.7% of them present only once. This specimen was PBMCs from blood, taken 40 to 50 days after vaccination. These TCRs come from a man aged 50 to 59 who received an inactivated influenza vaccine.

The V gene is TRBV15, the J gene TRBJ2-3, with no clear D. Trimming removed 2 bases from V and 0 bases from J, with 12 bases in between. Germline V gene sequence: CDR1 LNHNV, CDR2 YYDKDF (reference sequence). The CDR3 has 16 residues. The CDR3 spells CATSRSGQASTDTQYF. In DNA form, the CDR3 reads TGTGCCACCAGCAGATCGGGCCAGGCGAGCACAGATACGCAGTATTTT.

This clonotype has only a few counts. The V gene is TRBV19, the J gene TRBJ2-2; D unresolved. There are 16 residues in the CDR3. V was trimmed by 7 bases and J by 6 bases, leaving 21 bases between them. Germline V CDR1 and CDR2: LNHDA, SQIVND (reference sequence). The chain's CDR3 is CASTLGSLVSPGELFF. CDR3 nucleotide sequence: TGTGCCAGTACCCTGGGTTCACTCGTTTCACCCGGGGAGCTGTTTTTT.

This clonotype turned up a few times. This chain links TRBV3-1 with TRBJ2-3; D possibly uses TRBD1 or TRBD2 (5 bases each). Germline V gene sequence: CDR1 LGHDT, CDR2 YNNKEL (reference sequence). The V and J ends lost 1 base and 8 bases respectively, with 10 bases between them. There are 13 residues in the CDR3. CDR3 protein: CASSQAGRGTQYF. The DNA of the CDR3 is TGTGCCAGCAGCCAAGCGGGAAGGGGTACGCAGTATTTT.

This chain joins TRBV29-1 and TRBJ2-7; the match to TRBD1 covers 9 bases. Germline V gene sequence: CDR1 SQVTM, CDR2 ANQGSEA. This CDR3 comprises 12 residues. The V gene end was trimmed by 4 bases and the J gene end by 5 bases; junction bases not matched to a gene: 3. The CDR3 DNA sequence: TGCAGCGTTGCGGGACAGGGTAACGAGCAGTACTTC. Its translation is CSVAGQGNEQYF.